The 16 T cell receptor beta chains below all came from one sample that was sequenced in a study of identical twins. MiXCR, applied by TCRdb to the 5' RACE reads, yields one record per CDR3 protein. The table records a few hundred thousand distinct CDR3 sequences, 6.5% to 9.5% of them present only once. These same data were also listed under a study on yellow fever vaccine responses in identical twins.

What was sequenced was CD8+ T cells sorted from blood. Receptors were obtained from a young woman in good health.

For this clonotype: One base away lies a much larger clone, so this may be a sequencing read error. The J gene is TRBJ2-7, the V gene TRBV7-9; 8 bases fit TRBD1. Germline CDR1 SEHNR, CDR2 FQNEAQ (reference sequence). The V gene end was trimmed by 5 bases and the J gene end by 6 bases; junction bases not matched to a gene: 9. The CDR3 sequence is 14 residues long. The CDR3 sequence: CASSPGQGICEQYF. The DNA of the CDR3 is TGTGCCAGCAGCCCTGGACAGGGCATTTGCGAGCAGTACTTC.

V usage is TRBV7-9 and J usage is TRBJ2-1, with D possibly matching TRBD2 (5 bases). This CDR3 has 16 amino acids. Looked up from germline, CDR1 is SEHNR and CDR2 is FQNEAQ (reference sequence). V gave up 7 bases and J gave up 3 bases, with 19 bases separating them. The CDR3 DNA sequence: TGTGCCAGCATCCACCCGAGGGCAAGTAACTACAATGAGCAGTTCTTC. It is translated as CASIHPRASNYNEQFF.

This clonotype was seen at least ten times. J is TRBJ1-3 and V is TRBV9, with D unclear. Between the trimmed V and J ends, which lost 0 bases and 1 base, there was a span of 8 bases. Germline V lookup: CDR1 SGDLS, CDR2 YYNGEE. This CDR3 contains 15 residues. DNA of the CDR3: TGTGCCAGCAGCGTAGGATCGGGATCTGGAAACACCATATATTTT. Its protein product is CASSVGSGSGNTIYF. The whole variable domain, filled in from reference TRBV9 and TRBJ1-3, reads DSGVTQTPKHLITATGQRVTLRCSPRSGDLSVYWYQQSLDQGLQFLIQYYNGEERAKGNILERFSAQQFPDLHSELNLSSLELGDSALYFCASSVGSGSGNTIYFGEGSWLTVV.

This clonotype has just a few counts. One junction end disagrees with the germline gene, perhaps due to a read error. V is TRBV12-3 or TRBV12-4 and J is TRBJ2-7; D possibly corresponds to TRBD1 (5 bases). The CDR3 sequence is 13 residues long. The DNA of the CDR3 is TGTGCCAACAGTTTGGGCAGGGTCCACGAGCAGTACTTC. Its translation is CANSLGRVHEQYF.

This clonotype has at least ten counts. The J gene is TRBJ2-2, the V gene TRBV5-1; unclear D gene. V lost 3 bases and J lost 0, with 21 bases in between. The CDR3 covers 19 residues. Germline V gene sequence: CDR1 SGHRS, CDR2 YFSETQ. CDR3 coding DNA: TGCGCCAGCAGCTCGAATGGGAATTTTCGGCGGCCGAACACCGGGGAGCTGTTTTTT. This gives the protein CASSSNGNFRRPNTGELFF.

A few counts support this clonotype. The chain recombines TRBV20-1 with TRBJ1-1; D is perhaps TRBD1 (6 bases). The CDR3 totals 15 residues. Germline CDR1 and CDR2: DFQATT and SNEGSKA (reference sequence). Trimming stripped 0 bases from V and 0 bases from J, with 11 bases between. CDR3 loop: CSARDFYRVNTEAFF. The CDR3 DNA is TGCAGTGCTAGAGATTTTTACAGGGTGAACACTGAAGCTTTCTTT.

This clonotype has more than one count but fewer than ten. The chain uses TRBV3-1 and TRBJ1-5; D is unclear. Germline-derived CDR1 and CDR2 are LGHDT and YNNKEL (reference sequence). This CDR3 has 14 amino acids. V was shortened by 2 bases and J by 6 bases, with 11 bases between the two germline ends. CDR3 amino acids: CASSQPLRCQPQHF. CDR3 DNA sequence: TGTGCCAGCAGCCAACCCCTACGGTGTCAGCCCCAGCATTTT.

The chain uses TRBV11-2 and TRBJ2-3; 11 bases are shared with TRBD2. J was trimmed by 5 bases and V by 5 bases; bases with no gene match: 9. The germline V gene has CDR1 SGHAT and CDR2 FQNNGV. The CDR3 has 16 amino acids. The CDR3 DNA sequence: TGTGCCAGCAGCGTCAGACTAGCGGGATTGTTAGATACGCAGTATTTT. Translation: CASSVRLAGLLDTQYF. The full variable domain, rest sourced from reference TRBV11-2 and TRBJ2-3, is EAGVAQSPRYKIIEKRQSVAFWCNPISGHATLYWYQQILGQGPKLLIQFQNNGVVDDSQLPKDRFSAERLKGVDSTLKIQPAKLEDSAVYLCASSVRLAGLLDTQYFGPGTRLTVL.

This clonotype was seen only a few times. The CDR3 here is CASSVETSGGGLLDEQFF. CDR3 DNA: TGTGCCAGCAGCGTAGAGACTAGCGGGGGGGGCCTTTTAGATGAGCAGTTCTTC. The rearrangement joins TRBV9 to TRBJ2-1, with TRBD2 identical over 14 bases. The junction had 10 bases not matched to a gene; V was cut back by 0 bases and J by 8 bases. The CDR3 loop spans 18 amino acids. Germline V CDR1 and CDR2: SGDLS, YYNGEE.

This clonotype appeared many times. This rearrangement joins TRBV21-1 to TRBJ2-7; the table's D call, TRBD1, has no DNA check behind it. TRBV21-1 is described as a pseudogene. This CDR3 comprises 15 residues. CDR3 sequence (DNA): TGTGCCAGCAGCTCCGGGGGGACAGGGACCTACGAGCAGTACTTC. Amino acids: CASSSGGTGTYEQYF.

This clonotype has at least ten counts. V usage is TRBV10-2 and J usage is TRBJ2-1, with 8 bases identical to TRBD2. Germline values: CDR1 WSHSY, CDR2 SAAADI. J was trimmed by 9 bases and V by 0 bases; bases with no gene match: 4. The CDR3 has 14 residues. The DNA of the CDR3 is TGCGCCAGCAGTGAGTCCAGCGGGGGTATTGAGCAGTTCTTC. This codes for CASSESSGGIEQFF.

This clonotype was seen repeatedly, ten times or more. CDR3 sequence (DNA): TGCAGTGCTAGAGTAGGTGGACTAGAGGTCGAGCAGTACTTC. Translation: CSARVGGLEVEQYF. This chain connects TRBV20-1 to TRBJ2-7, with TRBD2 identical over 7 bases. CDR1 and CDR2 from the germline V gene are DFQATT and SNEGSKA (reference sequence). V shed 1 base and J 6 bases; nucleotides not matched to a gene: 9. CDR3 size: 14 residues.

This chain uses TRBV4-1 with TRBJ2-1; TRBD2 matches 7 bases. The germline V gene has CDR1 MGHRA and CDR2 YSYEKL. With 0 bases clipped from V and 8 bases from J, the junction kept 10 bases outside the gene matches. The CDR3 has 16 residues. The CDR3 DNA is TGCGCCAGCAGCCAAGATTATCTAGCGGTCGCACATGAGCAGTTCTTC. This translates into CASSQDYLAVAHEQFF.

The V gene is TRBV24-1, the J gene TRBJ2-7; D may match TRBD1 or TRBD2 (5 bases each). The V gene lost 0 bases and the J gene lost 3 bases, with 5 bases spanning the gap. This CDR3 is built from 13 residues. Looked up from germline, CDR1 is KGHDR and CDR2 is SFDVKD. CDR3 region: CATSDLGGYEQYF. CDR3 sequence (DNA): TGTGCCACCAGTGATTTGGGGGGCTACGAGCAGTACTTC.

This chain links TRBV25-1 with TRBJ2-7; perhaps TRBD1 as D (5 bases). Germline V gene sequence: CDR1 MGHDK, CDR2 SYGVNS. Trimming removed 2 bases from V and 5 bases from J, with 10 bases in between. CDR3 length: 13 amino acids. The chain's CDR3 is CASSETGEDEQYF. In DNA, the CDR3 is TGTGCCAGCAGTGAAACAGGAGAGGACGAGCAGTACTTC.

Concerning this clonotype: A read error may explain this, as a much larger clone is one base away. This chain connects TRBV12-3 or TRBV12-4 to TRBJ2-1; no reliable D call. This CDR3 is built from 12 residues. The CDR3 loop reads CASKVGYNEQIF. DNA of the CDR3: TGTGCCAGCAAAGTCGGTTACAATGAGCAGATCTTC.